The 23 T cell receptor beta chains in this list originate from one sample, sequenced in a study of T-cell memory formation after mild COVID-19 listed by TCRdb under 2021. Library construction relied on 5' RACE. The instrument was an Illumina NovaSeq 6000. TCRdb applied fastp at Q25 and MiXCR to the public reads, then kept only in-frame beta chains. Merged by CDR3 protein, the rows form single entries marked with the most common genes and DNA. This sample comprises almost 350,000 distinct CDR3 sequences, 20% to 25% of them detected only once. Together, the top ten hold roughly a fifth of the sample. The sequencing input was PBMCs or a T cell subset sorted from them (not recorded which). The source is a man aged 18 to 30 who had mild COVID-19 (a few samples of this study predate the infection). The sample titles of this study are shuffled in the database, so cell type and time point are left out; the donor was told from shared clones.

The chain employs TRBV7-9 and TRBJ1-1, with TRBD1 as a possible D gene (6 bases). The CDR3 covers 12 residues. The V and J ends lost 5 bases and 7 bases respectively, with 11 bases between them. Germline V gene data show CDR1 as SEHNR and CDR2 as FQNEAQ (reference sequence). The CDR3 coding sequence is TGTGCCAGCAGCCCGATGGACAGTGAAGCTTTCTTT. It encodes CASSPMDSEAFF.

The chain links TRBV7-2 to TRBJ2-5, with 7 bases that match TRBD2. This CDR3 is 15 amino acids long. Germline V lookup: CDR1 SGHTA, CDR2 FQGNSA. With V trimmed by 4 bases and J by 8 bases, 13 bases remained unmatched. The CDR3 sequence is CASSSTGTPGGTQYF. The CDR3 DNA is TGTGCCAGCAGCTCAACCGGGACGCCGGGGGGAACCCAGTACTTC.

This chain uses TRBV7-3 with TRBJ2-3; possible D gene TRBD2, 6 bases. Germline loops: CDR1 SGHTA, CDR2 FQGTGA. The CDR3 is 16 residues long. V lost 5 bases, J lost 0 bases, and 15 bases lay in between. The CDR3: CASSPTSGVSTDTQYF. CDR3 nucleotides: TGTGCCAGCAGCCCGACGTCGGGGGTTAGCACAGATACGCAGTATTTT.

Only a few counts were recorded for this clonotype. CDR3 bases: TGCGCCAGCAGCATTCGACGCGGAAGCAGCACTGAAGCTTTCTTT. It is translated as CASSIRRGSSTEAFF. The chain links TRBV5-1 to TRBJ1-1; no reliable D call. The length of the CDR3 is 15 residues. Trimming stripped 4 bases from V and 4 bases from J, with 17 bases between. CDR1 and CDR2 from the germline V gene are SGHRS and YFSETQ.

This clonotype was seen once. V gene TRBV5-1 combines with J gene TRBJ1-3, with D maybe TRBD1 (6 bases). Germline lookup yields CDR1 SGHRS and CDR2 YFSETQ. The V end lost 3 bases, the J end lost 3 bases, and 7 bases lay between the germline ends. CDR3 length: 13 residues. In DNA, the CDR3 is TGCGCCAGCAGCTGGGACATTGGAAACACCATATATTTT. Protein product: CASSWDIGNTIYF.

This clonotype was seen only a few times. The rearrangement joins TRBV12-3 or TRBV12-4 to TRBJ2-1, with D tentatively TRBD2 (6 bases). V shed 7 bases and J shed 0 bases, with 16 bases lying between them. This CDR3 is 16 amino acids long. The CDR3 here is CASNIAGLSSYNEQFF. The CDR3 DNA sequence: TGTGCCAGCAACATCGCGGGGTTGAGCTCCTACAATGAGCAGTTCTTC.

The chain carries TRBV9 and TRBJ1-5; the D gene is possibly TRBD1 (6 bases). V was shortened by 3 bases and J by 8 bases, with 15 bases between the two germline ends. Germline CDR1 reads SGDLS; CDR2 reads YYNGEE. The CDR3 covers 14 residues. For the CDR3, the DNA is TGTGCCAGCAGCGCGATCGGGACACTTGAGCCCCAGCATTTT. Protein sequence: CASSAIGTLEPQHF.

The genes are TRBV5-4 and TRBJ2-3; D gene uncertain. The ends were cut back, 2 bases at V and 0 bases at J, with 10 bases in the middle. The CDR3 loop spans 15 amino acids. Germline V gene lookup returns CDR1 SGHNT and CDR2 YYREEE (reference sequence). The CDR3 nucleotides read TGTGCCAGCAGCTTTCGGGTACCAAGCACAGATACGCAGTATTTT. Its translation: CASSFRVPSTDTQYF.

This clonotype has at least ten counts. The chain employs TRBV7-2 and TRBJ2-3; D possibly corresponds to TRBD2 (6 bases). There are 13 residues in the CDR3. The germline V gene encodes CDR1 SGHTA and CDR2 FQGNSA. V lost 1 base and J lost 6, with 8 bases in between. The CDR3 is CASSLGAGDTQYF. CDR3 in DNA: TGTGCCAGCAGCTTAGGCGCGGGGGATACGCAGTATTTT.

The CDR3 DNA sequence: TGTGCCAGCAGCCGGGGGGCTAGCGGGAACCAAGAGACCCAGTACTTC. Its translation is CASSRGASGNQETQYF. The chain couples TRBV7-9 to TRBJ2-5, with 9 nucleotides matching TRBD2. The CDR3 covers 16 residues. The V and J ends lost 5 bases and 0 bases, in that order; junction bases with no gene match: 7. Germline V gene lookup returns CDR1 SEHNR and CDR2 FQNEAQ (reference sequence).

This clonotype has a count of ten or more. The chain has TRBV7-2 and TRBJ1-5; TRBD1 is a possible D gene (5 bases). The CDR3 extends over 14 amino acids. V lost 5 bases, J lost 3 bases, and 11 bases lay in between. The germline V gene has CDR1 SGHTA and CDR2 FQGNSA. The CDR3 nucleotides read TGTGCCAGCAGCCGGGACGGACCCAATCAGCCCCAGCATTTT. Encoded protein: CASSRDGPNQPQHF.

This chain connects TRBV12-3 or TRBV12-4 to TRBJ2-1, with D maybe TRBD2 (6 bases). The length of the CDR3 is 15 residues. Trimming shortened V by 7 bases and J by 5 bases, and 18 bases separated the two germline ends. CDR3 sequence (DNA): TGTGCCAGCAACGACTGGGGGACGGGGGACAATGAGCAGTTCTTC. Its translation: CASNDWGTGDNEQFF.

The chain links TRBV10-3 to TRBJ1-5; 7 bases line up with TRBD1. The length of the CDR3 is 15 residues. Losses at the gene ends were 4 bases for V and 2 bases for J; bases not matched to a gene: 5. CDR1 and CDR2 (germline): ENHRY, SYGVKD. The CDR3 reads CAISGQGLGNQPQHF. The CDR3 nucleotides are TGTGCCATCAGTGGACAGGGATTGGGCAATCAGCCCCAGCATTTT.

In its sample, this clonotype was seen many times. This chain joins TRBV7-3 and TRBJ2-1; D is ambiguous. Germline values: CDR1 SGHTA, CDR2 FQGTGA. The CDR3 runs to 14 residues. Trimming pared 1 base from V and 1 base from J, leaving 5 bases between. CDR3 loop: CASSLNPSYNEQFF. CDR3 sequence (DNA): TGTGCCAGCAGCTTAAATCCGTCCTACAATGAGCAGTTCTTC.

The chain links TRBV29-1 to TRBJ1-1; D is unclear. Per the germline V gene, CDR1 is SQVTM and CDR2 is ANQGSEA. V was shortened by 0 bases and J by 10 bases, with 12 bases between the two germline ends. This CDR3 contains 12 residues. Here the CDR3 DNA reads TGCAGCGTTGAAGATCAGCAGGTCAGAGCTTTCTTT. Its protein is CSVEDQQVRAFF.

This clonotype was recorded a few times. The J gene is TRBJ2-5, the V gene TRBV3-1; D remains ambiguous. The V gene's germline CDR1 is LGHDT and CDR2 YNNKEL (reference sequence). The CDR3 runs to 16 residues. Trimming cost V 0 bases and J 4 bases, with 15 bases left between them. The CDR3 here is CASSQDLRGPGETQYF. The CDR3 nucleotides are TGTGCCAGCAGCCAAGATTTGCGTGGGCCTGGAGAGACCCAGTACTTC.

This clonotype was seen many times. V usage is TRBV23-1 and J usage is TRBJ2-5, with 9 bases aligning to TRBD1. TRBV23-1 belongs to the ORF category, with a function that is uncertain. This CDR3 is 19 amino acids long. The ends lost 5 bases at V and 6 bases at J; junction bases unmatched: 22. DNA for the CDR3: TGCGCCAGCAGTAATCCCAACTCCACAGGGGGCCGCTTCACGAAGACCCAGTACTTC. Amino acid sequence: CASSNPNSTGGRFTKTQYF.

The chain joins TRBV20-1 to TRBJ1-5; 7 bases are shared with TRBD1. Germline lookup yields CDR1 DFQATT and CDR2 SNEGSKA (reference sequence). With V trimmed by 6 bases and J by 2 bases, 7 bases remained unmatched. The CDR3 has 14 residues. This CDR3 reads CSAETGSGNQPQHF. Written as DNA, the CDR3 is TGCAGTGCCGAGACAGGGTCTGGCAATCAGCCCCAGCATTTT.

This clonotype has ten or more counts. J is TRBJ2-2 and V is TRBV11-2; weak D call: TRBD2 (5 bases). Germline CDR1 reads SGHAT; CDR2 reads FQNNGV. Trimming took 2 bases from V and 7 from J, leaving 14 bases between them. There are 15 residues in the CDR3. The CDR3 spells CASSLIASRGGELFF. Here the CDR3 DNA reads TGTGCCAGCAGCTTAATTGCCTCTCGGGGCGGGGAGCTGTTTTTT.

This clonotype was seen a handful of times. The rearrangement joins TRBV7-3 to TRBJ2-1; possibly TRBD1 or TRBD2 for D (5 bases each). The CDR3 contains 12 residues. Per the germline V gene, CDR1 is SGHTA and CDR2 is FQGTGA. V gave up 4 bases and J gave up 8 bases, with 9 bases separating them. DNA for the CDR3: TGTGCCAGCAGCTCCCCGGGGCATGAGCAGTTCTTC. It translates to CASSSPGHEQFF.

Turning to this clonotype: A much larger clone differs by one base, so this may be a read error. The chain is built from TRBV10-3 and TRBJ2-7, with D possibly being TRBD1 (5 bases). Germline V gives CDR1 ENHRY, CDR2 SYGVKD. The V end was cut by 11 bases, the J end by 7 bases, with 21 bases between. This CDR3 is built from 13 residues. The CDR3: CAVTDTRPEEQYF. CDR3 in DNA: TGTGCCGTCACGGACACCCGTCCGGAAGAGCAGTACTTC.

The chain is built from TRBV7-2 and TRBJ1-2, with D perhaps matching TRBD1 (6 bases). The CDR3 spans 16 residues. Germline V CDR1 and CDR2: SGHTA, FQGNSA. Trimming left V 5 bases short and J 4 bases short, with 20 bases between. This CDR3 reads CASSPSGGGVSYGYTF. DNA for the CDR3: TGTGCCAGCAGCCCCTCCGGGGGGGGCGTCAGCTATGGCTACACCTTC.

This rearrangement joins TRBV15 to TRBJ1-4; D ambiguous. CDR3 length: 13 residues. V was shortened by 1 base and J by 4 bases, with 4 bases between the two germline ends. The germline V gene encodes CDR1 LNHNV and CDR2 YYDKDF (reference sequence). CDR3 sequence: CATSRGSNEKLFF. The CDR3 region has the DNA TGTGCCACCAGCAGAGGCAGTAATGAAAAACTGTTTTTT.